This T cell receptor (delta chain) was identified during a study of gamma-delta T cells after stem cell transplantation. This clone is large within its sample. TCRdb called clones anew from the RT-PCR reads with CATT. The sample holds about 1,000 delta-chain clones, 3.5% to 4% seen once. Per germline, CDR1 GEAIGNYY and CDR2 EKD. After removal of 3 bases from V and 5 bases from J, the junction contained 2 bases not matched to a gene. CDR3 length: 14 amino acids. The chain has TRDV2 and TRDJ2; 10 nucleotides agree with TRDD3. Sample: gamma-delta T cells. This receptor was taken from a human donor. It is not recorded whose cells these are; they may come from a transplant donor. CDR3 in amino acids: CACDVLGDTAQLFF. CDR3 sequence (DNA): TGTGCCTGTGACGTACTGGGGGATACAGCACAACTCTTCTTT.